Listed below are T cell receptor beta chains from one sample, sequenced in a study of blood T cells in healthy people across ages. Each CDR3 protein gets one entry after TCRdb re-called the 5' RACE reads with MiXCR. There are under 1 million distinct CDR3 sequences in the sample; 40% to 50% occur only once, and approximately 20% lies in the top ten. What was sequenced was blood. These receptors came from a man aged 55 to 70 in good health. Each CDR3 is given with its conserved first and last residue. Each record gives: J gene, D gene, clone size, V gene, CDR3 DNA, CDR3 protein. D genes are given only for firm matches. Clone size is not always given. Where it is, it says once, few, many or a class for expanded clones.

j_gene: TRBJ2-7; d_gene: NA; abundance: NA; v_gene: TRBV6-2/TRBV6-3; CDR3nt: TGTGCCAGCACGAATGGCTACGAGCAGTACTTC; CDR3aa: CASTNGYEQYF
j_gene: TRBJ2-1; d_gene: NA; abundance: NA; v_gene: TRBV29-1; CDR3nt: TGCAGCGTTGGATGGGGGAGAAACAATGAGCAGTTCTTC; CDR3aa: CSVGWGRNNEQFF
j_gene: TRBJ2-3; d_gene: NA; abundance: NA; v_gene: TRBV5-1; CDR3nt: TGCGCCAGCTTAAAAGGCCCACTTCAGGCAGATACGCAGTATTTT; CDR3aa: CASLKGPLQADTQYF
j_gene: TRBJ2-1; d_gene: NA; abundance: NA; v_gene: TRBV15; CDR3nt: TGTGCCACCAGCAGAGATAGGGGTTTGGAGTTCTTC; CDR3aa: CATSRDRGLEFF
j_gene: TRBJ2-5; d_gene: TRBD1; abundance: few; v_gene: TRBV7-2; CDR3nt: TGTGCCAGCAGCGAGACAGGGTGGGGAGAGACCCAGTACTTC; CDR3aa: CASSETGWGETQYF
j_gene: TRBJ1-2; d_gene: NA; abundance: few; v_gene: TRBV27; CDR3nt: TGTGCCAGCAGTTTTTTGGGGGGGGGCTACACCTTC; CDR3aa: CASSFLGGGYTF
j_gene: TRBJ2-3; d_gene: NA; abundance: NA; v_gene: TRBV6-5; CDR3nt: TGTGCCAGCAGTCATACCGGGACTCGCACAGATACGCAGTATTTT; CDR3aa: CASSHTGTRTDTQYF
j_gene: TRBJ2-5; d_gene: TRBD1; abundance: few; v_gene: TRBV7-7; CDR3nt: TGTGCCAGCAGCTCCGGGACAGGGTACGGGGAGACCCAGTACTTC; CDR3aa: CASSSGTGYGETQYF
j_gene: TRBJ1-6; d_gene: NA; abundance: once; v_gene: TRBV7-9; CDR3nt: TGTGCCAGCCGCCAGGGATCATATAATTCACCCCTCCACTTT; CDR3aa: CASRQGSYNSPLHF
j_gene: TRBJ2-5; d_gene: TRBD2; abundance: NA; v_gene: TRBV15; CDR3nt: TGTGCCACCAGCAGAGGGGCAGCGGGGGGTCGCCGGACCCAGTACTTC; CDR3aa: CATSRGAAGGRRTQYF
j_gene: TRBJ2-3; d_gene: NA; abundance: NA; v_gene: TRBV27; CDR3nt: TGTGCCAGCAGGTCAGGGTCTAGGAGGACAGATACGCAGTATTTT; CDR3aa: CASRSGSRRTDTQYF
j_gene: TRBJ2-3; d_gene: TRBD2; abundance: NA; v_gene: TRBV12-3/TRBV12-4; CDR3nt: TGTGCCAGCAGTTTAGCCGAGGCGGGGGGGCCGGTTGGGGATACGCAGTATTTT; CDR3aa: CASSLAEAGGPVGDTQYF
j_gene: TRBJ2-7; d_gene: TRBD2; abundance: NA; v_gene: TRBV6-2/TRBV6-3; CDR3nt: TGTGCCAGCTACCGTGGAGCGGGGGCTTCCTACGAGCAGTACTTC; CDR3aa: CASYRGAGASYEQYF
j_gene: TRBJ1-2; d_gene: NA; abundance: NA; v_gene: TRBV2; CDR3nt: TGTGCCAGCAGGTACAGGGACACCTTCCATGGCTACACCTTC; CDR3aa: CASRYRDTFHGYTF
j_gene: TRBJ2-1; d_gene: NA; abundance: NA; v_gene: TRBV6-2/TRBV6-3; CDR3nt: TGTGCCAGCAGTTACGGGGTAGCAAGCTCCTACAATGAGCAGTTCTTC; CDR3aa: CASSYGVASSYNEQFF
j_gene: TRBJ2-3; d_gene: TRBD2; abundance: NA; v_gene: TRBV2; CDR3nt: TGTGCCAGCATGCGGGGGGATACGCAGTATTTT; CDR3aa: CASMRGDTQYF
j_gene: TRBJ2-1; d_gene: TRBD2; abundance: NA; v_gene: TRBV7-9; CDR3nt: TGTGCCAGCAGCTCCCAGGGACTAGCGGGTTCTTACAATGAGCAGTTCTTC; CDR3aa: CASSSQGLAGSYNEQFF
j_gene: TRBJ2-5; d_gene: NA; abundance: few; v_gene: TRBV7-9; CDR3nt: TGTGCCAGCAGCTTCGGGCAGTCCGGGGGAGAGACCCAGTACTTC; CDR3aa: CASSFGQSGGETQYF
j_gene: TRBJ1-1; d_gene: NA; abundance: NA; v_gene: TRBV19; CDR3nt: TGTGCCAGTAGTAAATCGGACAGAATGAACACTGAAGCTTTCTTT; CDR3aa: CASSKSDRMNTEAFF
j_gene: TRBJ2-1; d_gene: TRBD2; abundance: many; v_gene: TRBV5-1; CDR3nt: TGCGCCAGCAGCTTAGCGGGACTCTACAATGAGCAGTTCTTC; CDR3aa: CASSLAGLYNEQFF
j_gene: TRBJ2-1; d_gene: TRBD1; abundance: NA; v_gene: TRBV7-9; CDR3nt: TGTGCCAGCAGCTTTGGGACAGGGATCGATGAGCAGTTCTTC; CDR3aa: CASSFGTGIDEQFF
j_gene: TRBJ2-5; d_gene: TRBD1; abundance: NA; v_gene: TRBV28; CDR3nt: TGTGCCAGCAGACCCGGGACAGTCGATGAGCAGTACTTC; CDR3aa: CASRPGTVDEQYF
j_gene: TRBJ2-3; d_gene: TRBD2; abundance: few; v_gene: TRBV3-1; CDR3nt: TGTGCCAGCAGCCAAGATAGGACTAGCGGACTGGGTATAGATACGCAGTATTTT; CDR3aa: CASSQDRTSGLGIDTQYF
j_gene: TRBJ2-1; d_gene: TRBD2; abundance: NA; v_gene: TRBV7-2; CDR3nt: TGTGCCAGCAGCTTAGGGAGTAGCGGGGGGGCTTGGAGCTCCTACAATGAGCAGTTCTTC; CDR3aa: CASSLGSSGGAWSSYNEQFF
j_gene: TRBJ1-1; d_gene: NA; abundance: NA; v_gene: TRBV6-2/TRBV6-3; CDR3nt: TGTGCCAGCAGAAAAACAGGGCAGGGGAACACTGAAGCTTTCTTT; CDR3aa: CASRKTGQGNTEAFF